This T cell receptor beta chain was obtained from a study of shared clonotypes between healthy human individuals. As for the study in general: There were three CD4 naive, three CD4 memory, two CD8 naive and one CD8 memory plates per donor.

Sequencing used immunoSEQ multiplex PCR; TCRdb keeps in-frame clones, though not all of them. The data contain some 2,000,000 clones, roughly 96% of them seen just once; the ten biggest clones take up 0.1% to 0.15%. Study-level points and caveats: The study's rarefaction showed incomplete sorted-subset sequencing despite large depth. It was observed that roughly 5.4% of naive CD4 clonotypes were shared across a few donors.

Trimming cost V 0 bases and J 6 bases, with 20 bases left between them. Looked up from germline, CDR1 is LGHNA and CDR2 is YSLEER. The CDR3 runs to 17 residues. In regard to this clone: The antigen is unknown.

The origin of this receptor is a man younger than 35 in good health. Sequencing was carried out using naive CD4+ T cells sorted from blood. Noted subset: CD45RA+ positively selected. The rearrangement uses TRBV4-3 and TRBJ1-2; no clear D. The CDR3 region is CASSQDSIRTFRDGYTF. CDR3 coding DNA: TGCGCCAGCAGCCAAGATTCCATCCGGACCTTCCGAGATGGCTACACCTTC.